A single TCR beta chain is shown here with its context. This sample was included in a study of blood T cell repertoires in COVID-19. Study-level information: The origin of the acute and convalescent COVID-19 samples was the United States, Italy and Spain. In each case, the material was cDNA or gDNA derived from T cells, B-cell-depleted T cells, or PBMCs.

V shed 5 bases and J shed 1 base, with 17 bases lying between them. This CDR3 has 16 residues. Germline assignment: CDR1 SEHNR and CDR2 FQNEAQ (reference sequence). Sequencing used immunoSEQ multiplex PCR; TCRdb keeps in-frame clones, though not all of them. The table records 80,000 to 130,000 clones, 88% of them present only once. The sequence was obtained from a woman aged 55-75 years with acute or convalescent COVID-19. V usage is TRBV7-9 and J usage is TRBJ1-1; possibly TRBD1 for D (6 bases). The sequenced sample was peripheral blood. As DNA, the CDR3 is TGTGCCAGCAGCCCCAGGCGACAGGTTTCGAACACTGAAGCTTTCTTT. Its protein is CASSPRRQVSNTEAFF.